This T cell receptor (beta chain) was recorded in a study of T cell repertoires in cytomegalovirus infection. Study information: CMV infection and matching HLA type were both indicated by public TCR beta signatures. Study observations and caveats: People with CMV and the relevant HLA were identified by cumulative public TCR beta family frequency.

MiXCR, applied by TCRdb to the reads, yields one record per CDR3 protein. The sample has about 200,000 distinct CDR3 sequences, roughly 9% seen once. This clonotype came up many times. As yet, its antigen is unknown. The receptor comes from a human donor in good health (CMV status not recorded). Some clones in this sample may be carry-over from other donors' samples. Sequencing used PBMCs.

The CDR3 nucleotides are TGTGCCAGCAGCTCCCAAAAGAACACTGAAGCTTTCTTT. This encodes CASSSQKNTEAFF. The chain uses TRBV7-6 and TRBJ1-1; D gene ambiguous. V lost 4 bases and J 1 base, leaving 7 bases between the germline ends. The CDR3 is 13 amino acids. CDR1 is SGHVS and CDR2 is FNYEAQ in the germline V gene.